This T cell receptor (beta chain) was identified in a study of early T cells in non-severe SARS-CoV-2 infection. Study-wide context: Bulk RNA isolated from unsorted whole blood underwent sequencing; chains were not paired.

Individual cDNA molecules received unique molecular identifiers during library preparation. TCRdb re-analysed the 5' RACE reads in MiXCR, keeping a single row per CDR3 protein. Of tens of thousands of distinct CDR3 sequences in the sample, more than 9% were seen once. In the case of this clonotype: As yet, its antigen is unknown.

Findings and limits, study-wide: Missing private and CD4 specificities, VDJdb matching favored anti-spike CD8 responses.

CDR3 length: 15 residues. CDR1 and CDR2 (germline): SGHTA, FQGNSA. V lost 5 bases, J lost 0 bases, and 5 bases stayed unmatched. V and J are TRBV7-2 and TRBJ2-3; 7 positions agree with TRBD1. The TCR sequence derives from an adult who was a healthcare worker with PCR-confirmed SARS-CoV-2 infection or an uninfected control (not recorded which). What was sequenced was whole blood. Here the CDR3 reads CASSLLGQSTDTQYF. DNA of the CDR3: TGTGCCAGCAGCCTCCTGGGACAGAGCACAGATACGCAGTATTTT.